The 2 T cell receptor beta chains listed next were all sequenced from one sample in a study of shared clonotypes between healthy human individuals. Clones were sequenced by immunoSEQ multiplex PCR, and TCRdb holds only the in-frame ones, with some missing. The profile covers roughly 2.2 million clones, with about 92% appearing a single time and about 0.37% taken by the ten largest. Input material: naive CD4+ T cells from PBMCs. Indicated subset: CD45RA+ positively selected. All receptors come from a man between 18 and 29 years old in good health. Some clones in this sample may be carry-over from other donors' samples.

As for this clone: This same CDR3 is encoded by further DNA sequences in the sample. The DNA for the CDR3 is TGTGCCAGCAGTTTAGTCGGGACAAACTACGAGCAGTACTTC. Translating it yields CASSLVGTNYEQYF. V gene TRBV28 combines with J gene TRBJ2-7, with a weak D call TRBD1 (6 bases). Germline CDR1 and CDR2: MDHEN and SYDVKM. Deletions cut 2 bases from V and 3 bases from J, with 11 bases between. CDR3 size: 14 residues.

V gene TRBV5-1 combines with J gene TRBJ2-3, with D unresolved. This CDR3 spans 14 amino acids. V was clipped by 2 bases and J by 4 bases, with 11 bases between them. The germline gives CDR1 SGHRS, CDR2 YFSETQ. CDR3 sequence (DNA): TGCGCCAGCAGCTTCACCGGGCCTTCAGATACGCAGTATTTT. It specifies CASSFTGPSDTQYF.